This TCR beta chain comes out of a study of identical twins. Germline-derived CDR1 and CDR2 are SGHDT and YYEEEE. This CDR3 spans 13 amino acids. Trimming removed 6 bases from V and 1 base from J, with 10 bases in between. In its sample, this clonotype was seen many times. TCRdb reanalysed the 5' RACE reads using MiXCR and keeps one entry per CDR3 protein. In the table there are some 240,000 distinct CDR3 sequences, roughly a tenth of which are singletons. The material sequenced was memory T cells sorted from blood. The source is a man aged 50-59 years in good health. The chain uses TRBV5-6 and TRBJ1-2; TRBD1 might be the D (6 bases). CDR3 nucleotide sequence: TGTGCCAGCATTTTCAGGGGTAACTATGGCTACACCTTC. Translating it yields CASIFRGNYGYTF.